This T cell receptor beta chain was obtained from a study of CD8 T cells in ankylosing spondylitis. Study-level results: Disease-associated clones were reportedly significantly overrepresented in matched ankylosing spondylitis synovial fluid. Clones linked to the disease showed a CD8+ phenotype. They occurred at relatively low frequencies in peripheral blood. Reactive arthritis synovial fluid and blood previously showed some of these motif variants. Among TCR beta sequences, a motif of several highly homologous variants appeared characteristic of ankylosing spondylitis blood.

TCR beta libraries were made by quantitative 5'-RACE with molecular barcodes. TCRdb analysed the 5' RACE reads with MiXCR anew, one entry per CDR3 protein. The repertoire holds 650,000 to 800,000 distinct CDR3 sequences, with around 17% as singletons. On this clonotype: Its antigen is still unknown.

Germline assignment: CDR1 SGHRS and CDR2 YFSETQ. V lost 0 bases and J lost 7; bases outside the gene matches: 3. The CDR3 is 13 residues long. The chain is built from TRBV5-1 and TRBJ1-1, with 7 bases identical to TRBD1. The clonotype was recovered from a male donor with ankylosing spondylitis. Sequenced material: blood, either unsorted or a sorted T cell fraction (not recorded which). The CDR3 reads CASSLGQGYEAFF. DNA for the CDR3: TGCGCCAGCAGCTTGGGACAGGGATATGAAGCTTTCTTT.